This entry lists 10 T cell receptor beta chains sequenced from one sample in a study of blood T cell repertoires in COVID-19. The method was immunoSEQ multiplex PCR; TCRdb's version includes in-frame clones alone and lacks a portion of them. The table includes some 75,000 clones, around 80% detected once. The sequenced sample consisted of peripheral blood. The receptors come from a man aged 50-60 years with COVID-19, enrolled during active disease.

The chain has TRBV5-1 and TRBJ1-2; 8 bases align to TRBD1. The length of the CDR3 is 14 residues. V was pared by 2 bases and J by 5 bases, with 5 bases of the junction left unmatched. Germline V gene sequence: CDR1 SGHRS, CDR2 YFSETQ. The CDR3 region is CASSFDRGGYGYTF. CDR3 nucleotides: TGCGCCAGCAGCTTTGACAGGGGAGGGTATGGCTACACCTTC.

The chain joins TRBV20-1 to TRBJ1-1; 8 bases align to TRBD1. The germline CDR1 and CDR2 sequences are DFQATT and SNEGSKA (reference sequence). The CDR3 has 14 residues. Germline trimming cut 3 bases from V and 1 base from J; bases unmatched to any gene: 4. CDR3 in DNA: TGCAGTGCTAGTCGACAGGGGTCGAACACTGAAGCTTTCTTT. This sequence encodes CSASRQGSNTEAFF.

The V gene is TRBV4-2, the J gene TRBJ2-1, with 12 bases fitting TRBD2. Germline lookup yields CDR1 LGHNA and CDR2 YNFKEQ. CDR3 length: 15 amino acids. After removal of 4 bases from V and 5 bases from J, the junction contained 3 bases not matched to a gene. The CDR3 is CASSRTSGIDNEQFF. The CDR3 bases are TGTGCCAGCAGCCGGACTAGCGGGATAGACAATGAGCAGTTCTTC.

The chain has TRBV2 and TRBJ2-3; D not certain. CDR1 and CDR2 (germline): SNHLY, FYNNEI. Between the trimmed V and J ends, which lost 4 bases and 0 bases, there was a span of 2 bases. CDR3 size: 12 residues. CDR3 DNA sequence: TGTGCCAGCAGTGCTAGCACAGATACGCAGTATTTT. The encoded protein is CASSASTDTQYF.

CDR3 bases: TGCGCCAGCAGCCAAGTTTGGGCTGGGGAAAAACTGTTTTTT. This codes for CASSQVWAGEKLFF. The chain uses TRBV4-3 and TRBJ1-4; D call uncertain. V was cut by 1 base and J by 8 bases, with 11 bases left in between. Germline assignment: CDR1 LGHNA and CDR2 YSLEER. This CDR3 is built from 14 residues.

The chain's CDR3 is CASSERDEQYF. Written as DNA, the CDR3 is TGTGCCAGCAGTGAACGGGACGAGCAGTACTTC. This chain connects TRBV25-1 to TRBJ2-7, with D hard to call. CDR3 length: 11 residues. CDR1 and CDR2 (germline): MGHDK, SYGVNS. The ends were cut back, 2 bases at V and 5 bases at J, with 4 bases in the middle.

This clone was observed once. The chain joins TRBV2 to TRBJ1-5; D remains unclear. This CDR3 comprises 14 residues. Trimming pared 5 bases from V and 0 bases from J, leaving 8 bases between. Germline V gives CDR1 SNHLY, CDR2 FYNNEI. CDR3 bases: TGTGCCAGCAGTCTTCGACTTAGCAATCAGCCCCAGCATTTT. It translates to CASSLRLSNQPQHF.

The chain employs TRBV18 and TRBJ1-1, with 7 nucleotides matching TRBD1. Trimming cost V 5 bases and J 5 bases; bases outside gene matches: 5. The CDR3 has 13 residues. Germline CDR1 KGHSH, CDR2 LQKENI. As DNA, the CDR3 is TGTGCCAGCTCAGAGACAGGGATTACTGAAGCTTTCTTT. Amino acid sequence: CASSETGITEAFF.

This clone was counted between two and nine times. The chain uses TRBV4-2 and TRBJ1-4; 11 positions agree with TRBD1. CDR3 length: 15 residues. Germline V gene sequence: CDR1 LGHNA, CDR2 YNFKEQ. V trimming: 1 base; J trimming: 7 bases; junction bases outside the gene matches: 2. The CDR3 coding sequence is TGTGCCAGCAGCCAAGGGGGACAGGGGGGTGAAAAACTGTTTTTT. Translation gives CASSQGGQGGEKLFF.

The chain combines TRBV28 with TRBJ2-2, with 10 bases aligning to TRBD1. There are 16 residues in the CDR3. Germline CDR1 and CDR2: MDHEN and SYDVKM. V gave up 8 bases and J gave up 7 bases; unmatched junction bases: 13. CDR3: CASGELDRGFFGELFF. The CDR3 DNA follows: TGTGCCAGCGGTGAGTTGGACAGGGGGTTTTTCGGGGAGCTGTTTTTT. Together with reference TRBV28 and TRBJ2-2, the CDR3 gives the full variable domain: DVKVTQSSRYLVKRTGEKVFLECVQDMDHENMFWYRQDPGLGLRLIYFSYDVKMKEKGDIPEGYSVSREKKERFSLILESASTNQTSMYLCASGELDRGFFGELFFGEGSRLTVL.